The 14 T cell receptor beta chains below all came from one sample that was sequenced in a study of cytomegalovirus exposure and HLA in healthy donors. The method was immunoSEQ multiplex PCR; TCRdb's version includes in-frame clones alone and lacks a portion of them. The table lists around 190,000 clones, more than 75% of them singletons. Sequencing input: PBMCs. The source is a woman under 30 in good health and CMV-seronegative.

The chain employs TRBV4-2 and TRBJ2-7, with 10 bases aligning to TRBD2. V shed 0 bases, J shed 1 base, and the junction held 9 bases outside the gene matches. The CDR3 spans 18 residues. Germline V lookup: CDR1 LGHNA, CDR2 YNFKEQ. This CDR3 reads CASSQDGLGLAPSYEQYF. The CDR3 DNA reads as TGTGCCAGCAGCCAAGACGGTTTGGGACTAGCGCCATCCTACGAGCAGTACTTC.

This clone was found once. The chain links TRBV19 to TRBJ2-6; 10 bases line up with TRBD1. After removal of 5 bases from V and 2 bases from J, the junction contained 9 bases not matched to a gene. Germline V gene data show CDR1 as LNHDA and CDR2 as SQIVND (reference sequence). The CDR3 is 18 amino acids. The CDR3 DNA is TGTGCCAGTAGTGTTCGCCGGACAGGGGGGCCTGGGGCCAACGTCCTGACTTTC. It yields the protein CASSVRRTGGPGANVLTF.

The rearrangement links TRBV6-5 to TRBJ2-7; D is perhaps TRBD1 (6 bases). This CDR3 spans 12 amino acids. The germline V and J ends were trimmed by 5 bases and 5 bases, with 10 bases remaining between them. Germline V gives CDR1 MNHEY, CDR2 SVGAGI. CDR3 in DNA: TGTGCCAGCAGTCCAACAGGGCACGAGCAGTACTTC. Translation gives CASSPTGHEQYF.

The gene calls are TRBV7-7 and TRBJ2-7; D call uncertain. V gave up 6 bases and J gave up 3 bases, with 18 bases separating them. The CDR3 length is 15 residues. The germline V gene has CDR1 SSHAT and CDR2 FNYEAQ (reference sequence). The CDR3: CASSQDGALFYEQYF. CDR3 sequence (DNA): TGTGCCAGCAGTCAAGACGGAGCCCTCTTCTACGAGCAGTACTTC.

This clone showed up just once. CDR3 in amino acids: CASANQGYYGYTF. The DNA of the CDR3 is TGTGCCAGCGCTAACCAGGGGTACTATGGCTACACCTTC. This rearrangement joins TRBV5-6 to TRBJ1-2; D might be TRBD1 (6 bases). Germline V lookup: CDR1 SGHDT, CDR2 YYEEEE. Between the trimmed V and J ends, which lost 7 bases and 3 bases, there was a span of 13 bases. The CDR3 length is 13 residues.

This chain connects TRBV27 to TRBJ2-1, with D unresolved. Deletions cut 8 bases from V and 4 bases from J, with 12 bases between. Germline CDR1 is MNHEY and CDR2 is SMNVEV (reference sequence). The CDR3 runs 13 residues. Here the CDR3 reads CASQKAGYNEQFF. As DNA, the CDR3 is TGTGCCAGCCAGAAGGCAGGTTACAATGAGCAGTTCTTC.

The chain recombines TRBV7-6 with TRBJ1-5, with D maybe TRBD1 (5 bases). CDR3 length equals 13 residues. From germline, CDR1 is SGHVS and CDR2 FNYEAQ. Trimming removed 5 bases at V and 9 bases at J, with 14 bases between. The CDR3 region is CASSPGGEPPQHF. The CDR3 nucleotides are TGTGCCAGCAGCCCCGGGGGGGAGCCGCCCCAGCATTTT.

CDR3 DNA sequence: TGTGCCTGGAGACTAGTATGGTTCAATGAGCAGTTCTTC. Encoded protein: CAWRLVWFNEQFF. The rearrangement links TRBV30 to TRBJ2-1, with a weak D call TRBD2 (5 bases). The CDR3 loop spans 13 amino acids. Germline CDR1 reads GTSNPN; CDR2 reads SVGIG (reference sequence). Trimming removed 3 bases from V and 6 bases from J, with 12 bases in between.

A few counts support this clone. This sample also contains other DNA sequences that code for the same CDR3. V gene TRBV6-1 combines with J gene TRBJ2-7, with 8 bases fitting TRBD1. This CDR3 comprises 12 residues. With 6 bases clipped from V and 2 bases from J, the junction kept 0 bases outside the gene matches. The germline gives CDR1 MNHNS, CDR2 SASEGT. CDR3 sequence: CASRTGAYEQYF. The CDR3, as DNA: TGTGCCAGCAGGACAGGGGCCTACGAGCAGTACTTC.

This clone has a handful of counts. V and J are TRBV6-1 and TRBJ2-7, with a tentative D call TRBD1 (6 bases). Trimming cost V 11 bases and J 4 bases, with 18 bases left between them. This CDR3 has 13 residues. CDR1 and CDR2 from the germline V gene are MNHNS and SASEGT. CDR3 nucleotides: TGTGCCGGGAGAAGGGACAAGGAGTACGAGCAGTACTTC. Protein: CAGRRDKEYEQYF.

The V and J genes are TRBV5-4 and TRBJ2-7, with 8 bases identical to TRBD1. Germline V gives CDR1 SGHNT, CDR2 YYREEE (reference sequence). V dropped 1 base and J dropped 6; count of bases not matched to a gene: 6. The CDR3 runs 14 residues. In nucleotides, the CDR3 is TGTGCCAGCAGCTTGCAGGGGGCTCCGGGCGAGCAGTACTTC. Translated: CASSLQGAPGEQYF.

The chain links TRBV19 to TRBJ2-6, with 10 bases fitting TRBD1. Unmatched junction bases numbered 2, after V lost 10 bases and J lost 2 bases. The CDR3 loop spans 14 amino acids. The germline CDR1 and CDR2 sequences are LNHDA and SQIVND (reference sequence). The CDR3 sequence: CATGQGTGANVLTF. CDR3 DNA sequence: TGTGCCACGGGACAGGGGACTGGGGCCAACGTCCTGACTTTC.

The V and J genes are TRBV30 and TRBJ2-2; D possibly corresponds to TRBD1 (5 bases). This CDR3 is built from 15 residues. V was pared by 1 base and J by 1 base, with 10 bases between. Germline V gene data show CDR1 as GTSNPN and CDR2 as SVGIG (reference sequence). The CDR3 coding sequence is TGTGCCTGGAGTGACAGGCTTAGGAACACCGGGGAGCTGTTTTTT. Its protein product is CAWSDRLRNTGELFF. Using reference TRBV30 and TRBJ2-2 for the parts outside the CDR3, the full variable domain is SQTIHQWPATLVQPVGSPLSLECTVEGTSNPNLYWYRQAAGRGLQLLFYSVGIGQISSEVPQNLSASRPQDRQFILSSKKLLLSDSGFYLCAWSDRLRNTGELFFGEGSRLTVL.

The rearrangement joins TRBV9 to TRBJ2-1; no reliable D call. Germline loops: CDR1 SGDLS, CDR2 YYNGEE. Trimming shortened V by 0 bases and J by 8 bases, and 12 bases separated the two germline ends. The CDR3 runs 14 residues. CDR3 DNA sequence: TGTGCCAGCAGCGTAGGGCTTGCTTCCTATGAGCAGTTCTTC. Residues: CASSVGLASYEQFF.